Sequencing of this T cell receptor beta chain was carried out in a study of shared clonotypes between healthy human individuals. Clones were sequenced by immunoSEQ multiplex PCR, and TCRdb holds only the in-frame ones, with some missing. The sample consists of about 2.4 million clones, around 94% of them appearing once. The donors were adults (healthy and HIV-negative) with no recent acute infections or vaccinations. A note on this clone: The antigen remains unidentified.

Study-wide results and limits: Blood alone was sampled, and tissue repertoires likely differ. Estimated richness was generally greater in naive than memory subsets. The generation probabilities recorded for non-shared clonotypes fell below those of clonotypes shared by all four donors.

Specimen: naive CD4+ T cells sorted from blood. Subset: CD45RA+ positively selected. The clonotype originates from a man aged 18 to 29 in good health.

CDR3 region: CASSRQVDSPLHF. CDR3 DNA: TGCGCCAGCTCGAGACAGGTAGATTCACCCCTCCACTTT. This sequence joins TRBV5-1 and TRBJ1-6, with a possible D match to TRBD1 (6 bases). CDR1 SGHRS and CDR2 YFSETQ come from the germline V gene. Trimming took 7 bases from V and 8 from J, leaving 13 bases between them. The length of the CDR3 is 13 residues.